The 15 T cell receptor beta chains below come from one sample, sequenced in a study of cytomegalovirus exposure and HLA in healthy donors. This PCR relied on a set of 60 Vbeta primers and 13 Jbeta primers. Generated by immunoSEQ multiplex PCR, the TCRdb table keeps only in-frame clones and is missing some. This table holds approximately 88,000 clones, under 80% found once. The specimen sequenced was PBMCs. These TCRs come from a man between 18 and 35 years old in good health and CMV-seropositive.

The chain has TRBV6-5 and TRBJ2-7; TRBD2 aligns across 7 bases. The trim removed 8 bases at V and 6 bases at J, leaving 10 bases unmatched. In germline, CDR1 is MNHEY, CDR2 SVGAGI. The CDR3 covers 13 residues. CDR3 sequence reads: CASGAGALGEQYF. The CDR3 nucleotides read TGTGCCAGCGGGGCGGGAGCCCTCGGCGAGCAGTACTTC.

The genes are TRBV5-4 and TRBJ1-1; D may be TRBD1 (5 bases). This CDR3 spans 15 amino acids. The V and J ends lost 0 bases and 7 bases respectively, with 16 bases between them. Germline lookup yields CDR1 SGHNT and CDR2 YYREEE (reference sequence). DNA for the CDR3: TGTGCCAGCAGCTTGGTTACTCTGACAGAAGGTGAAGCTTTCTTT. As protein: CASSLVTLTEGEAFF. Using reference TRBV5-4 and TRBJ1-1 for the parts outside the CDR3, the full variable domain is ETGVTQSPTHLIKTRGQQVTLRCSSQSGHNTVSWYQQALGQGPQFIFQYYREEENGRGNFPPRFSGLQFPNYSSELNVNALELDDSALYLCASSLVTLTEGEAFFGQGTRLTVV.

The chain carries TRBV5-6 and TRBJ2-2; TRBD2 agrees at 10 bases. Germline-derived CDR1 and CDR2 are SGHDT and YYEEEE. The CDR3 loop spans 16 amino acids. V was pared by 0 bases and J by 4 bases, with 3 bases of the junction left unmatched. The CDR3 loop is CASSLVLAGVTGELFF. DNA for the CDR3: TGTGCCAGCAGCTTGGTCCTAGCGGGAGTCACCGGGGAGCTGTTTTTT.

To note about this clone: One end of the junction fails to match germline, which may point to a read error. The chain employs TRBV11-2 and TRBJ2-1; D ambiguous. CDR1 and CDR2 (germline): SGHAT, FQNNGV. The CDR3 sequence is 10 residues long. As DNA, the CDR3 is TGTGCCAGCAGTGGAGAACCCCGGGTCTTC. Translated, it gives CASSGEPRVF.

The J gene is TRBJ1-2, the V gene TRBV5-6; maybe TRBD1 (6 bases). Looked up from germline, CDR1 is SGHDT and CDR2 is YYEEEE. This CDR3 has 15 amino acids. Trimming cost V 5 bases and J 4 bases, with 18 bases left between them. Here the CDR3 reads CASRSYRASAYGYTF. CDR3 coding DNA: TGTGCCAGCAGAAGTTACAGGGCGTCTGCCTATGGCTACACCTTC.

This sequence joins TRBV5-6 and TRBJ2-7; 8 nucleotides match TRBD2. V was clipped by 3 bases and J by 1 base; unmatched bases: 6. This CDR3 has 15 residues. Germline V CDR1 and CDR2: SGHDT, YYEEEE. The CDR3 nucleotides read TGTGCCAGCAGCTCTGGACTAGCCGGTTCCTACGAGCAGTACTTC. Translating gives CASSSGLAGSYEQYF.

The J gene is TRBJ2-3, the V gene TRBV4-1; no firm D call. The CDR3 loop spans 13 amino acids. The germline V gene encodes CDR1 MGHRA and CDR2 YSYEKL. Deletions cut 2 bases from V and 4 bases from J, with 7 bases between. CDR3 residues: CASSQPRSDTQYF. The CDR3 nucleotides are TGCGCCAGCAGCCAACCTAGGTCAGATACGCAGTATTTT.

The chain combines TRBV28 with TRBJ1-5; D not certain. From germline, CDR1 is MDHEN and CDR2 SYDVKM. This CDR3 has 12 amino acids. V was trimmed by 2 bases and J by 6 bases, leaving 5 bases between them. CDR3 amino acids: CASSLAVQPQHF. CDR3 sequence (DNA): TGTGCCAGCAGTTTAGCGGTTCAGCCCCAGCATTTT.

The sample holds a few counts of this clone. This chain joins TRBV6-1 and TRBJ1-3; D ambiguous. This CDR3 contains 14 residues. CDR1 is MNHNS, CDR2 SASEGT, per germline. V lost 3 bases, J lost 0 bases, and 6 bases lay in between. The chain's CDR3 is CASSDGSSGNTIYF. The DNA for the CDR3 is TGTGCCAGCAGTGACGGGTCCTCTGGAAACACCATATATTTT.

This clone came up a few times. The chain carries TRBV5-1 and TRBJ1-2, with TRBD1 matching over 9 bases. The CDR3 is 15 residues long. Germline V gene lookup returns CDR1 SGHRS and CDR2 YFSETQ. The ends lost 2 bases at V and 5 bases at J; junction bases unmatched: 7. This CDR3 reads CASSFITGTGYGYTF. The CDR3 region has the DNA TGCGCCAGCAGCTTCATAACCGGGACAGGGTATGGCTACACCTTC.

The chain is built from TRBV6-5 and TRBJ2-3; TRBD2 matches 8 bases. V shed 0 bases and J 0 bases; nucleotides not matched to a gene: 2. This CDR3 contains 16 residues. From germline, CDR1 is MNHEY and CDR2 SVGAGI. Written as DNA, the CDR3 is TGTGCCAGCAGTTACTCCACTAGCGGAAGCACAGATACGCAGTATTTT. Translating it yields CASSYSTSGSTDTQYF.

The V gene is TRBV2, the J gene TRBJ2-3, with 11 bases fitting TRBD1. J gave up 2 bases and V 6 bases, and 19 bases lay outside the gene matches. Germline CDR1 and CDR2: SNHLY and FYNNEI. The CDR3 totals 20 residues. CDR3 DNA: TGTGCCAGCAGAACCGATAACCTCATGGCGGGACAGGGGGTCACAGATACGCAGTATTTT. Residues: CASRTDNLMAGQGVTDTQYF.

This chain uses TRBV19 with TRBJ2-3; D remains unclear. The germline V gene encodes CDR1 LNHDA and CDR2 SQIVND (reference sequence). V gave up 7 bases and J gave up 8 bases, with 10 bases separating them. The CDR3 has 11 amino acids. CDR3 DNA: TGTGCCAGTAAGTCGGTCGGTACGCAGTATTTT. It yields the protein CASKSVGTQYF.

This chain links TRBV2 with TRBJ1-1; D is undetermined. Germline-derived CDR1 and CDR2 are SNHLY and FYNNEI. There are 13 residues in the CDR3. Trimming left V 4 bases short and J 1 base short, with 7 bases between. CDR3 residues: CASSVAGNTEAFF. As DNA, the CDR3 is TGTGCCAGCAGTGTGGCAGGGAACACTGAAGCTTTCTTT.

This chain connects TRBV7-2 to TRBJ1-5, with no clear D. The CDR3 length is 14 residues. Trimming took 3 bases from V and 2 from J, leaving 8 bases between them. Germline CDR1 SGHTA, CDR2 FQGNSA. CDR3 in DNA: TGTGCCAGCAGCTTCGTGGAGGGCAATCAGCCCCAGCATTTT. Translation: CASSFVEGNQPQHF.